This T cell receptor beta chain appears in the sequencing data of a study of blood T cells in healthy people across ages. About the study: Template switching captured about one barcoded beta molecule per two T cells.

Germline CDR1 is SGHRS and CDR2 is YFSETQ. This CDR3 region has 15 residues. Combining a sample-barcoded 5' primer with a J-beta primer mix, a second PCR ran for about 7 to 11 cycles. TCRdb passed the 5' RACE reads through MiXCR, listing each CDR3 protein once. The sample has over 1,500,000 distinct CDR3 sequences; 30% to 40% are singletons. Per sample, extraction of total RNA gave at least 5.5 micrograms in every case. A word on this clonotype: One end of the junction does not line up with germline, which may come from a read error.

Sample: blood. The rearrangement links TRBV5-1 to TRBJ1-4; the match to TRBD1 covers 7 bases. This TCR came from a human donor in good health. CDR3 amino acids: CASNRDSSTSEKLFF. In DNA, the CDR3 is TGCGCCAGCAACCGGGACAGCTCAACTAGTGAAAAACTGTTTTTT.